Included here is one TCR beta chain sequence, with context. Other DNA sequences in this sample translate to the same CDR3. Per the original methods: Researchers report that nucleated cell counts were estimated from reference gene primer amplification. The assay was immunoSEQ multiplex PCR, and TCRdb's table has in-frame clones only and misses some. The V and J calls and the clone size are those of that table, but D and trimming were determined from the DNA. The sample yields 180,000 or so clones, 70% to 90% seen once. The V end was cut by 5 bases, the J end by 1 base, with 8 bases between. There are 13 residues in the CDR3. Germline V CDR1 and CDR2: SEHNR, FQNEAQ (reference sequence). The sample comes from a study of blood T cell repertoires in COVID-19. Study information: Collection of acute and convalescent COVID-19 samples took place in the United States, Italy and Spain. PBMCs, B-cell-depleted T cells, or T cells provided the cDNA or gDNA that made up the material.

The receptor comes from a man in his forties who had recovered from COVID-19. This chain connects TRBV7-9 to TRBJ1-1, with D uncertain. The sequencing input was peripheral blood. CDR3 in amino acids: CASSPTPNTEAFF. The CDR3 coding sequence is TGTGCCAGCAGCCCCACACCGAACACTGAAGCTTTCTTT.